The clone carrying this T cell receptor beta chain was counted a few times. Its target is not known. A read error may produce the germline difference seen at one junction end. This CDR3 is 13 amino acids long. The germline CDR1 and CDR2 sequences are SQVTM and ANQGSEA. These data originate in a study of identical twins. Each CDR3 protein is one row after TCRdb ran MiXCR on the 5' RACE reads. This repertoire shows roughly 720,000 distinct CDR3 sequences, roughly 18% found once; its top ten account for around 13%. Points from the study as a whole: Cord blood beta clonotypes present at high abundance carried fewer insertions; no such pattern appeared in memory repertoires. The models gave estimates that fell short of the out-of-frame TCR alpha sharing seen in monozygotic twins.

These same records also appear under a second study, on T cells expressing NK-cell markers. As that study records: In four donors, these clonotypes also led the CD3+CD56-NKG2C+ fraction.

The clonotype comes from a woman between 18 and 29 years old in good health. The sequencing input was PBMCs. V is TRBV29-1 and J is TRBJ1-3, with D unclear. The CDR3 is CSVQESSGNTIYF. In DNA form, the CDR3 reads TGCAGCGTTCAAGAGTCTTCTGGAAACACCATATATTTT.